This TCR beta chain was recorded in a study of T cell repertoires in cytomegalovirus infection. Study-wide findings and caveats: The response measured ex vivo was dominated by TCR beta clonotypes (HLA-C-restricted and CMV-specific).

This clonotype was seen more than once but under ten times. What it binds is not known. Via MiXCR, TCRdb re-called the reads, giving one row per CDR3 protein. This sample has fewer than 350,000 distinct CDR3 sequences, with roughly 28% found just once. The V gene's germline CDR1 is KGHSH and CDR2 LQKENI. Deletions cut 5 bases from V and 4 bases from J, with 7 bases between. This CDR3 region has 12 residues. Here the sequenced sample was cultured PBMCs, taken from culture after CMV antigen stimulation. V usage is TRBV18 and J usage is TRBJ2-3; D is undetermined. This receptor was identified in a human donor in good health (CMV status not recorded). Some clones in this sample may be carry-over from other donors' samples. The CDR3 sequence is CASSSDPDTQYF. The CDR3 nucleotides are TGTGCCAGCTCATCCGACCCAGATACGCAGTATTTT.